These 14 T cell receptor beta chains were all obtained from the same sample, sequenced in a study of Graves' ophthalmopathy and Graves' hyperthyroidism. Investigators amplified TCR beta CDR3 regions from RNA transcripts. The workflow started with a first-round RT-PCR run with HTBI primers and then moved on to a second-round multiplex PCR. TCRdb re-called the multiplex PCR reads through MiXCR, storing one row per CDR3 protein. The data hold approximately 640,000 distinct CDR3 sequences, with over 40% observed a single time. The sequenced sample consisted of peripheral blood. All receptors come from an adult man with Graves' ophthalmopathy.

This chain joins TRBV7-9 and TRBJ1-5; tentative D call: TRBD1 (5 bases). Per the germline V gene, CDR1 is SEHNR and CDR2 is FQNEAQ (reference sequence). The CDR3 has 14 amino acids. Trimming took 5 bases from V and 11 from J, leaving 19 bases between them. The CDR3 region is CASSQRVAGETQHF. The CDR3 region has the DNA TGTGCCAGCAGCCAAAGGGTGGCGGGGGAGACCCAGCATTTT.

This clonotype was detected ten times or more. One end of the junction fails to match germline, which may point to a read error. The chain couples TRBV10-3 to TRBJ2-7, with 7 positions matching TRBD1. Per germline, CDR1 ENHRY and CDR2 SYGVKD. There are 13 residues in the CDR3. This CDR3 is CASSEVQGYEQYF. Written as DNA, the CDR3 is TGTGCCAGCAGTGAGGTACAGGGGTACGAGCAGTACTTC.

This clonotype was picked up many times. CDR3 loop: CASKSGQNTEAFF. In DNA, the CDR3 is TGTGCCAGTAAGAGTGGGCAGAACACTGAAGCTTTCTTT. The rearrangement uses TRBV19 and TRBJ1-1; D gene ambiguous. The CDR3 loop spans 13 amino acids. Trimming shortened V by 7 bases and J by 1 base, and 10 bases separated the two germline ends. Germline values: CDR1 LNHDA, CDR2 SQIVND (reference sequence).

V gene TRBV15 combines with J gene TRBJ2-5, with D possibly matching TRBD1 (5 bases). The CDR3 has 14 amino acids. V lost 4 bases and J 4 bases, leaving 13 bases between the germline ends. Germline CDR1 LNHNV, CDR2 YYDKDF (reference sequence). DNA for the CDR3: TGTGCCACCAGCACTCAGACAGTCGGAGAGACCCAGTACTTC. Protein product: CATSTQTVGETQYF.

The table lists this clonotype with many counts. The rearrangement uses TRBV9 and TRBJ1-1; D might be TRBD1 (5 bases). CDR3 length equals 13 residues. Germline V lookup: CDR1 SGDLS, CDR2 YYNGEE. With 4 bases removed from V and 6 bases from J, the gap between germline ends came to 13 bases. CDR3 in DNA: TGTGCCAGCAGCTCAGACCGGGGCCCTGAAGCTTTCTTT. Its translation is CASSSDRGPEAFF.

The sample holds many counts of this clonotype. J is TRBJ1-5 and V is TRBV19; no definite D call. The CDR3 runs 12 residues. Germline V CDR1 and CDR2: LNHDA, SQIVND (reference sequence). Trimming cost V 10 bases and J 6 bases, with 13 bases left between them. In DNA, the CDR3 is TGTGCCACCAGAATTGTGGTTCAGCCCCAGCATTTT. Its protein is CATRIVVQPQHF.

The sample holds many counts of this clonotype. The chain combines TRBV2 with TRBJ1-1; TRBD1 matches at 7 bases. V was clipped by 6 bases and J by 0 bases; unmatched bases: 4. The CDR3 spans 14 residues. The germline V gene encodes CDR1 SNHLY and CDR2 FYNNEI. CDR3 nucleotides: TGTGCCAGCAGGGGGACAGTAGTGAACACTGAAGCTTTCTTT. This gives the protein CASRGTVVNTEAFF. The variable domain in full, with the rest retrieved from reference TRBV2 and TRBJ1-1, is EPEVTQTPSHQVTQMGQEVILRCVPISNHLYFYWYRQILGQKVEFLVSFYNNEISEKSEIFDDQFSVERPDGSNFTLKIRSTKLEDSAMYFCASRGTVVNTEAFFGQGTRLTVV.

This clonotype was observed many times. The rearrangement uses TRBV11-2 and TRBJ2-5; D possibly corresponds to TRBD1 (6 bases). CDR1 is SGHAT and CDR2 is FQNNGV in the germline V gene. The CDR3 spans 14 residues. V dropped 2 bases and J dropped 4 bases, with 11 bases sitting between them. The CDR3 region has the DNA TGTGCCAGCAGCTTATACAGGGTAATAGAGACCCAGTACTTC. Its protein is CASSLYRVIETQYF.

V and J are TRBV2 and TRBJ2-5, with D possibly matching TRBD1 (6 bases). CDR1 is SNHLY and CDR2 is FYNNEI in the germline V gene. With 5 bases removed from V and 9 bases from J, the gap between germline ends came to 19 bases. The CDR3 has 14 amino acids. The CDR3 is CASSLDRRSGPQYF. The CDR3 DNA follows: TGTGCCAGCAGTCTCGACAGGCGGAGCGGCCCCCAGTACTTC.

To note about this clonotype: Germline is not matched at one junction end, which may reflect a read error. The chain has TRBV5-1 and TRBJ2-7; D may be TRBD1 (5 bases). Germline V gene data show CDR1 as SGHRS and CDR2 as YFSETQ. The CDR3 is 16 residues long. In nucleotides, the CDR3 is TGCACCAGCAGCAAGGGTGACAGAGAAGACTTGGTCGAGCAGTACTTC. Translated, it gives CTSSKGDREDLVEQYF.

This chain links TRBV7-8 with TRBJ2-5, with D possibly being TRBD1 or TRBD2 (5 bases each). Germline CDR1 and CDR2: SGHVS and FQNEAQ. The CDR3 sequence is 15 residues long. Trimming removed 6 bases at V and 6 bases at J, with 20 bases between. DNA for the CDR3: TGTGCCAGCAGTGGATGGCAGGGAGTCTGGAAGACCCAGTACTTC. It encodes CASSGWQGVWKTQYF. Combining the CDR3 with reference TRBV7-8 and TRBJ2-5 gives the whole variable domain GAGVSQSPRYKVAKRGQDVALRCDPISGHVSLFWYQQALGQGPEFLTYFQNEAQLDKSGLPSDRFFAERPEGSVSTLKIQRTQQEDSAVYLCASSGWQGVWKTQYFGPGTRLLVL.

This clonotype was picked up one time. This may stem from a read error, because a much larger clone lies one nucleotide away. The rearrangement links TRBV7-3 to TRBJ2-7, with TRBD2 identical over 9 bases. The CDR3 has 13 amino acids. CDR1 and CDR2 (germline): SGHTA, FQGTGA. The CDR3 nucleotides read TGTGCCGGCAGCTCTCGACTAGCGGATGAGCAGTACTTC. Its protein product is CAGSSRLADEQYF.

The chain is built from TRBV10-3 and TRBJ1-1; D is unresolved. In germline, CDR1 is ENHRY, CDR2 SYGVKD. V dropped 4 bases and J dropped 1 base, with 7 bases sitting between them. CDR3 size: 13 residues. In DNA form, the CDR3 reads TGTGCCATCAGTGTCCCAGCGAACACTGAAGCTTTCTTT. Translated: CAISVPANTEAFF.

The rearrangement joins TRBV29-1 to TRBJ2-5; no clear D. Trimming removed 6 bases at V and 5 bases at J, with 13 bases between. In germline, CDR1 is SQVTM, CDR2 ANQGSEA. CDR3 size: 12 residues. The CDR3 region is CSVAGRVETQYF. CDR3 in DNA: TGCAGCGTCGCCGGTAGAGTCGAGACCCAGTACTTC.